Included here is one T cell receptor beta chain sequence, with context. Its specificity is not known. The data are from a study of Ad26.COV2.S vaccination and SARS-CoV-2 variants. Regarding the study as a whole: Spike-specific TCR breadth was greater after Ad26.COV2.S than placebo.

Method: immunoSEQ multiplex PCR; TCRdb's copy keeps in-frame clones and lacks some. The data contain approximately 480,000 clones, roughly 89% of them seen just once; the ten biggest clones take up 9.5% to 15%. The V gene's germline CDR1 is MNHEY and CDR2 SMNVEV (reference sequence). Trimming removed 3 bases from V and 6 bases from J; junction bases left unmatched: 9. The CDR3 runs 16 residues. Treatment here: over 15 received Ad26.COV2.S at low or high dose, single or two shots; about five received placebo; per-sample allocation not given. Repertoires come from day 63 after the first vaccine or placebo injection. The vaccine antigen was prefusion-stabilized Wuhan SARS-CoV-2 spike.

The receptor's source is a person aged 18-65 years who received the Ad26.COV2.S COVID-19 vaccine or a placebo. The chain links TRBV27 to TRBJ2-7; 12 positions match TRBD2. The sample in question was peripheral blood, obtained in a trial of Ad26.COV2.S vaccine versus placebo. CDR3 bases: TGTGCCAGCAGTTTCCTCCTAGCGGGAGGGTCGGCCGAGCAGTACTTC. Protein product: CASSFLLAGGSAEQYF.